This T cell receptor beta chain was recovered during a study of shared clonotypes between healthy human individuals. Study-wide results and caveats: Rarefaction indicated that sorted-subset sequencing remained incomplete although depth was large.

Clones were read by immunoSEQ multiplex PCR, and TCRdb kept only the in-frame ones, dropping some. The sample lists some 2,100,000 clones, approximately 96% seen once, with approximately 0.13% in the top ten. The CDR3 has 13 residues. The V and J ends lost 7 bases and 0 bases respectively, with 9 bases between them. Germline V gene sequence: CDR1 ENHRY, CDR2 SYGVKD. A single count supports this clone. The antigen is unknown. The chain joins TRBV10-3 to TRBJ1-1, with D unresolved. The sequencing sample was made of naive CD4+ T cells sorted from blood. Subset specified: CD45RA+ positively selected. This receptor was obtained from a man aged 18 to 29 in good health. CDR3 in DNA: TGTGCCATCAAGTTGGCCATGAACACTGAAGCTTTCTTT. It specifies CAIKLAMNTEAFF.